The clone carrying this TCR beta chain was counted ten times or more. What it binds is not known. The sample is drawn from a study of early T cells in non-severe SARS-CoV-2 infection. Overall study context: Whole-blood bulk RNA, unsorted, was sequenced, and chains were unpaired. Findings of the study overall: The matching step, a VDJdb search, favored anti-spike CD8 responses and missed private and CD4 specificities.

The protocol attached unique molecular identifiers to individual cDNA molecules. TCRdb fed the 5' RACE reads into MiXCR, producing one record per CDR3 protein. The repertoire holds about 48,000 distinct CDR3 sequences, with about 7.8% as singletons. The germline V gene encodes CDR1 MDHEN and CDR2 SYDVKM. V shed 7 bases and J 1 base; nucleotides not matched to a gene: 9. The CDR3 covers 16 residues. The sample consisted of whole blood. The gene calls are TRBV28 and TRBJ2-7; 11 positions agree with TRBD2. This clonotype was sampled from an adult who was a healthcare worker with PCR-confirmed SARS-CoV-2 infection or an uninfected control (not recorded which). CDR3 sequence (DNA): TGTGCCAGCACTCCACAGACTAGCGGGGTGTCCTACGAGCAGTACTTC. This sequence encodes CASTPQTSGVSYEQYF.